This T cell receptor (beta chain) derives from a study of cytomegalovirus exposure and HLA in healthy donors. The study, taken as a whole, reports: Reportedly, cytomegalovirus status was diagnosed with high sensitivity and specificity.

Sequencing was performed with immunoSEQ multiplex PCR; in TCRdb, only in-frame clones are kept and a portion is missing. The sample holds under 140,000 clones, approximately 89% seen once. The CDR3 sequence is 11 residues long. Germline lookup yields CDR1 DFQATT and CDR2 SNEGSKA (reference sequence). The V end was cut by 6 bases, the J end by 4 bases, with 10 bases between. Notes on this clone: Its antigen is unidentified.

This TCR derives from a woman younger than 35 in good health and CMV-seronegative. The sample consisted of PBMCs. The V gene is TRBV20-1, the J gene TRBJ2-7; D gene unclear. The DNA for the CDR3 is TGCAGTGCGTCCTTGAGGTACGAGCAGTACTTC. This codes for CSASLRYEQYF.